A single sample is the source of the 28 T cell receptor beta chains below, sequenced in a study of blood T cells in healthy people across ages. PCR was performed a second time for about 7 to 12 cycles using a sample-barcoded 5' primer and a J-beta primer mix. TCRdb reprocessed the 5' RACE reads with MiXCR, giving one entry per CDR3 protein. The sample lists about 1.1 million distinct CDR3 sequences, 35% to 40% occurring once. The sequencing input was blood. The receptors derive from a man aged 18 to 29 in good health.

The genes are TRBV9 and TRBJ2-1, with 8 bases aligning to TRBD1. The CDR3 sequence is 15 residues long. Germline CDR1 SGDLS, CDR2 YYNGEE. V was clipped by 2 bases and J by 10 bases; unmatched bases: 11. Here the CDR3 DNA reads TGTGCCAGCAGCGTCTCTGGACAGGGCAGCGACGAGCAGTTCTTC. As protein: CASSVSGQGSDEQFF. Using reference TRBV9 and TRBJ2-1 for the parts outside the CDR3, the full variable domain is DSGVTQTPKHLITATGQRVTLRCSPRSGDLSVYWYQQSLDQGLQFLIQYYNGEERAKGNILERFSAQQFPDLHSELNLSSLELGDSALYFCASSVSGQGSDEQFFGPGTRLTVL.

The chain uses TRBV4-1 and TRBJ1-4; D is perhaps TRBD1 (5 bases). The CDR3 length is 15 residues. CDR1 and CDR2 (germline): MGHRA, YSYEKL. Deletions cut 3 bases from V and 5 bases from J, with 13 bases between. For the CDR3, the DNA is TGCGCCAGCAGCCAGGTAACAGGAGACAATGAAAAACTGTTTTTT. Protein: CASSQVTGDNEKLFF.

The chain employs TRBV6-4 and TRBJ1-6; 10 nucleotides line up with TRBD1. The CDR3 has 16 amino acids. With 3 bases clipped from V and 10 bases from J, the junction kept 9 bases outside the gene matches. Germline V gives CDR1 MRHNA, CDR2 SNTAGT. The CDR3 sequence is CASSERTGGRDSPLHF. The DNA of the CDR3 is TGTGCCAGCAGTGAGCGGACAGGGGGAAGGGACTCACCCCTCCACTTT.

This chain links TRBV6-2 or TRBV6-3 with TRBJ2-1, with 7 bases that match TRBD1. CDR1 MNHEY and CDR2 SVGEGT come from the germline V gene. J gave up 0 bases and V 2 bases, and 7 bases lay outside the gene matches. This CDR3 has 17 residues. The CDR3 here is CASSYGGQSSSYNEQFF. As DNA, the CDR3 is TGTGCCAGCAGTTACGGGGGACAGTCGAGCTCCTACAATGAGCAGTTCTTC.

Concerning this clonotype: Its ends do not fully match the called genes, so a read error is possible. This chain connects TRBV4-2 to TRBJ2-1; 9 nucleotides match TRBD2. Per the germline V gene, CDR1 is LGHNA and CDR2 is YNFKEQ. The CDR3 runs to 17 residues. CDR3 in DNA: TGTGCCAGCAGCCCGATCCCAGGGCGGGGGGGCTACGATGAGCAGTTCTTC. Its protein is CASSPIPGRGGYDEQFF.

The chain combines TRBV20-1 with TRBJ1-2; D uncertain. The CDR3 sequence is 16 residues long. V lost 3 bases to trimming and J lost 3 bases, with 20 bases between them. Germline values: CDR1 DFQATT, CDR2 SNEGSKA (reference sequence). The CDR3 spells CSASEQPKSRYYGYTF. Here the CDR3 DNA reads TGCAGTGCTAGTGAACAGCCGAAAAGCCGGTACTATGGCTACACCTTC.

Only a few counts were recorded for this clonotype. The gene calls are TRBV15 and TRBJ1-5; no definite D call. Germline V gives CDR1 LNHNV, CDR2 YYDKDF (reference sequence). The CDR3 contains 13 residues. V lost 8 bases and J 3 bases, leaving 11 bases between the germline ends. CDR3 in DNA: TGTGCCACCGCCGGTAGGGCCAATCAGCCCCAGCATTTT. It specifies CATAGRANQPQHF.

This clonotype appeared a few times. This sequence joins TRBV12-3 or TRBV12-4 and TRBJ2-3; 7 bases align to TRBD2. CDR3 length: 15 residues. J lost 2 bases, V lost 1 base, and 3 bases had no gene match. The CDR3 loop is CASSLDGGITDTQYF. The CDR3 DNA follows: TGTGCCAGCAGTTTAGACGGGGGGATCACAGATACGCAGTATTTT.

The chain employs TRBV5-1 and TRBJ2-2; 8 nucleotides align to TRBD1. Germline CDR1 and CDR2: SGHRS and YFSETQ. The V gene end was trimmed by 1 base and the J gene end by 8 bases; junction bases not matched to a gene: 4. The CDR3 extends over 14 amino acids. CDR3 loop: CASSLTRGPGELFF. CDR3 DNA: TGCGCCAGCAGCTTGACCAGGGGGCCTGGGGAGCTGTTTTTT.

This clonotype occurred once. One end of the junction varies from germline; a read error may be responsible. V and J are TRBV7-2 and TRBJ1-2; 7 nucleotides match TRBD1. The length of the CDR3 is 19 residues. CDR1 is SGHTA and CDR2 is FQGNSA in the germline V gene. The CDR3 here is CVSSSHRGTTSGQAYGYTF. The CDR3 bases are TGTGTCAGCAGTAGTCATAGGGGAACCACCTCTGGACAGGCCTATGGCTACACCTTC. Based on the CDR3 plus reference TRBV7-2 and TRBJ1-2, the full variable domain is GAGVSQSPSNKVTEKGKDVELRCDPISGHTALYWYRQSLGQGLEFLIYFQGNSAPDKSGLPSDRFSAERTGGSVSTLTIQRTQQEDSAVYLCVSSSHRGTTSGQAYGYTFGSGTRLTVV.

J is TRBJ1-1 and V is TRBV20-1; weak D call: TRBD1 (5 bases). The germline gives CDR1 DFQATT, CDR2 SNEGSKA (reference sequence). CDR3 size: 14 residues. CDR3 loop: CSAPIGGPNTEAFF. The DNA of the CDR3 is TGCAGCGCCCCGATCGGGGGACCGAACACTGAAGCTTTCTTT.

The gene calls are TRBV28 and TRBJ2-3, with 9 bases matching TRBD1. V lost 3 bases, J lost 5 bases, and 9 bases stayed unmatched. CDR1 MDHEN and CDR2 SYDVKM come from the germline V gene. The CDR3 has 16 amino acids. The CDR3 here is CASSFQTGGLVDTQYF. As DNA, the CDR3 is TGTGCCAGCAGTTTTCAGACAGGGGGTCTGGTAGATACGCAGTATTTT.

In its sample, this clonotype was seen a few times. This chain joins TRBV11-2 and TRBJ2-2, with D perhaps given as TRBD1 or TRBD2 (6 bases each). V was shortened by 11 bases and J by 1 base, with 14 bases between the two germline ends. CDR3 length: 14 residues. Germline CDR1 reads SGHAT; CDR2 reads FQNNGV. CDR3 sequence: CAGGPRRNTGELFF. The DNA of the CDR3 is TGTGCCGGGGGGCCGCGCAGGAACACCGGGGAGCTGTTTTTT.

Turning to this clonotype: At one end, the junction sequence differs from germline, possibly due to a read error. This chain's CDR3 is CAGSQDWTGNEKLFF. DNA for the CDR3: TGCGCCGGCAGCCAAGATTGGACGGGGAATGAAAAACTGTTTTTT. The V and J genes are TRBV4-3 and TRBJ1-4; D is unclear. Germline CDR1 and CDR2: LGHNA and YSLEER. The CDR3 covers 15 residues.

This chain links TRBV5-1 with TRBJ2-6; tentatively, D is TRBD2 (6 bases). Trimming pared 0 bases from V and 1 base from J, leaving 14 bases between. CDR3 length: 18 amino acids. Germline-derived CDR1 and CDR2 are SGHRS and YFSETQ. CDR3 DNA: TGCGCCAGCAGCTTGGTGCCGGGGACTTTATCTGGGGCCAACGTCCTGACTTTC. Protein product: CASSLVPGTLSGANVLTF.

The rearrangement joins TRBV4-3 to TRBJ1-1; D ambiguous. Germline CDR1 and CDR2: LGHNA and YSLEER. V lost 0 bases, J lost 1 base, and 3 bases lay in between. This CDR3 has 13 residues. CDR3 bases: TGCGCCAGCAGCCAAGAACAGAACACTGAAGCTTTCTTT. This encodes CASSQEQNTEAFF.

CDR3: CASSESRMGNNYGYTF. CDR3 in DNA: TGCGCCAGCAGTGAGTCAAGAATGGGAAATAACTATGGCTACACCTTC. The chain combines TRBV10-2 with TRBJ1-2; D is uncertain. This CDR3 comprises 16 residues. V dropped 0 bases and J dropped 1 base, with 12 bases sitting between them. Per the germline V gene, CDR1 is WSHSY and CDR2 is SAAADI.

The chain links TRBV6-1 to TRBJ1-2; D gene uncertain. V lost 7 bases to trimming and J lost 1 base, with 7 bases between them. The CDR3 has 12 residues. Germline CDR1 MNHNS, CDR2 SASEGT. CDR3 residues: CASTRDNYGYTF. CDR3 DNA: TGTGCCAGCACTCGAGATAACTATGGCTACACCTTC.

This clonotype was counted between two and nine times. CDR3 coding DNA: TGTGCCAGCAGTCGTCCGGGACAGGCGACCTTCGTGAGCAATCAGCCCCAGCATTTT. This sequence encodes CASSRPGQATFVSNQPQHF. This sequence joins TRBV28 and TRBJ1-5; 8 nucleotides line up with TRBD1. Per germline, CDR1 MDHEN and CDR2 SYDVKM. The junction had 16 bases not matched to a gene; V was cut back by 5 bases and J by 1 base. The CDR3 has 19 residues.

This clonotype was detected ten times or more. The gene calls are TRBV20-1 and TRBJ2-3; 7 positions agree with TRBD1. V lost 8 bases to trimming and J lost 3 bases; unmatched junction nucleotides: 14. This CDR3 is 15 amino acids long. The germline gives CDR1 DFQATT, CDR2 SNEGSKA (reference sequence). The CDR3 DNA is TGCAGTACTTTGACAGGGAGAGAGTCTACAGATACGCAGTATTTT. Translating it yields CSTLTGRESTDTQYF.

CDR3 sequence: CASSLSRSGELFF. The CDR3, as DNA: TGTGCCAGCAGTTTGAGCAGATCCGGGGAGCTGTTTTTT. The chain couples TRBV27 to TRBJ2-2; D is uncertain. The V end was cut by 3 bases, the J end by 6 bases, with 8 bases between. Germline CDR1 MNHEY, CDR2 SMNVEV (reference sequence). The CDR3 length is 13 residues.

The chain employs TRBV2 and TRBJ2-3; D possibly corresponds to TRBD1 (6 bases). The CDR3 sequence is 13 residues long. The germline V and J ends were trimmed by 8 bases and 5 bases, with 14 bases remaining between them. Germline loops: CDR1 SNHLY, CDR2 FYNNEI. The CDR3 nucleotides are TGTGCCAGCGGGGGCCAGGCGGGAGATACGCAGTATTTT. Its translation: CASGGQAGDTQYF.

The chain is built from TRBV6-2 or TRBV6-3 and TRBJ2-3, with D possibly matching TRBD2 (6 bases). The CDR3 is 16 residues long. V gave up 5 bases and J gave up 4 bases, with 19 bases separating them. Germline V gene lookup returns CDR1 MNHEY and CDR2 SVGEGT. The CDR3 DNA reads as TGTGCCAGCAGTATCCCCCGGGACTCCGTGGCAGATACGCAGTATTTT. The encoded protein is CASSIPRDSVADTQYF.

The chain links TRBV20-1 to TRBJ2-1; TRBD1 might be the D (5 bases). This CDR3 region has 16 residues. V was shortened by 2 bases and J by 1 base, with 15 bases between the two germline ends. Germline assignment: CDR1 DFQATT and CDR2 SNEGSKA (reference sequence). The CDR3 region has the DNA TGCAGTGCTAGAAATTTTTGGGGCGAATCCTACAATGAGCAGTTCTTC. Protein sequence: CSARNFWGESYNEQFF.

The V gene is TRBV6-2 or TRBV6-3, the J gene TRBJ2-7; no firm D call. Trimming pared 5 bases from V and 2 bases from J, leaving 16 bases between. The CDR3 covers 15 residues. Looked up from germline, CDR1 is MNHEY and CDR2 is SVGEGT. CDR3 protein: CASSAEQFSAYEQYF. The CDR3 DNA sequence: TGTGCCAGCAGTGCGGAACAGTTCAGCGCCTACGAGCAGTACTTC.

The chain joins TRBV9 to TRBJ2-1; TRBD1 agrees at 9 bases. Germline trimming cut 4 bases from V and 7 bases from J; bases unmatched to any gene: 9. The CDR3 loop spans 15 amino acids. Germline loops: CDR1 SGDLS, CDR2 YYNGEE. The CDR3 reads CASSPTGTGTNEQFF. The CDR3 DNA is TGTGCCAGCAGCCCCACCGGGACAGGGACGAATGAGCAGTTCTTC.

This sequence joins TRBV29-1 and TRBJ2-3, with D possibly called TRBD1 or TRBD2 (5 bases each). V lost 7 bases and J lost 4, with 9 bases in between. The CDR3 runs 11 residues. Germline V lookup: CDR1 SQVTM, CDR2 ANQGSEA. The CDR3 spells CSGGRSDTQYF. In DNA, the CDR3 is TGCAGCGGGGGACGGTCAGATACGCAGTATTTT.

In its sample, this clonotype was seen a few times. The chain combines TRBV6-5 with TRBJ2-7; D is possibly TRBD1 or TRBD2 (6 bases each). The germline V and J ends were trimmed by 0 bases and 7 bases, with 13 bases remaining between them. Germline V gives CDR1 MNHEY, CDR2 SVGAGI. The CDR3 sequence is 14 residues long. The chain's CDR3 is CASSYSGGSNEQYF. In DNA form, the CDR3 reads TGTGCCAGCAGTTACTCAGGGGGGAGCAATGAGCAGTACTTC.